The sequence of this T cell receptor beta chain was determined in a study of CD8+CD57+ T cells in acquired aplastic anemia. Notes on the study in general: Patients were compared with controls for CD8+ Simpson's diversity, and no significant difference emerged.

This clonotype was detected only a few times. The target antigen is unknown. V lost 0 bases to trimming and J lost 6 bases, with 8 bases between them. CDR3 length: 13 amino acids. Germline lookup yields CDR1 ENHRY and CDR2 SYGVKD. It was genomic DNA that served as the template for profiling TCR beta VDJ and CDR3. TCRdb independently ran MiXCR on the reads; one entry per CDR3 protein. The table shows about 180,000 distinct CDR3 sequences, with 40% to 50% occurring only once. Input material: sorted CD4+, CD8+, or CD8+CD57+ T cells (not recorded which) from PBMCs. This chain links TRBV10-3 with TRBJ1-1; D gene unclear. This clonotype originated in a human donor in good health. CDR3 loop: CAISESRTAEAFF. In nucleotides, the CDR3 is TGTGCCATCAGTGAGTCAAGGACGGCTGAAGCTTTCTTT.